This TCR beta chain was recorded in a study of T cell repertoires in cytomegalovirus infection. The table lists this clonotype with many counts. In TCRdb, the reads were re-called with MiXCR into one record per CDR3 protein. This table has under 300,000 distinct CDR3 sequences, about 18% appearing once. Trimming cost V 5 bases and J 2 bases; bases outside gene matches: 11. This CDR3 spans 17 amino acids. Germline V gene data show CDR1 as SGHTA and CDR2 as FQGNSA. The clonotype originates from a human donor in good health (CMV status not recorded). Some clones in this sample may be carry-over from other donors' samples. V gene TRBV7-2 combines with J gene TRBJ2-5; 10 nucleotides agree with TRBD2. Sequenced: CD8+ T cells from PBMCs. For the CDR3, the DNA is TGTGCCAGCAGCCCCGGGACTAGCGCCCGGGGTCAAGAGACCCAGTACTTC. Its translation is CASSPGTSARGQETQYF.